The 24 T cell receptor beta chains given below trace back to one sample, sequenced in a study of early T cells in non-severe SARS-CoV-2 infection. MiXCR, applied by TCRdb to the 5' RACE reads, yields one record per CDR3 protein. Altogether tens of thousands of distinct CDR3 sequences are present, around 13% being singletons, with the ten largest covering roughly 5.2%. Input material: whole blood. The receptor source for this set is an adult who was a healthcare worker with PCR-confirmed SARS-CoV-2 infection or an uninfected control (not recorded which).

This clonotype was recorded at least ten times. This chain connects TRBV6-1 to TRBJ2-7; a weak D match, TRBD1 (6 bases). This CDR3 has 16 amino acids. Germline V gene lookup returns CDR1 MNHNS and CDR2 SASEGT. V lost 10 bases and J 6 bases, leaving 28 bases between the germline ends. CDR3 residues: CATLRTVFLPPPEQYF. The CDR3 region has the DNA TGTGCCACCCTGAGGACAGTTTTTCTCCCTCCCCCCGAGCAGTACTTC.

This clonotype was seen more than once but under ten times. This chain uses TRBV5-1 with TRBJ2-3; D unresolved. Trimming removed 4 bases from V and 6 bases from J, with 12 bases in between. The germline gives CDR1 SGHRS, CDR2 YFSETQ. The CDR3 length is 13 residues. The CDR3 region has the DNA TGCGCCAGCAGCCCCCGTAGTGGGGATACGCAGTATTTT. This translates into CASSPRSGDTQYF.

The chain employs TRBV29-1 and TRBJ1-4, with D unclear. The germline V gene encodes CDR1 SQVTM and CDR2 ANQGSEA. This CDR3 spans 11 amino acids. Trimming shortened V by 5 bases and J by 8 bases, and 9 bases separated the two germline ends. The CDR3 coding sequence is TGCAGCGTTCCCCCCGGCGAAAAACTGTTTTTT. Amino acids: CSVPPGEKLFF.

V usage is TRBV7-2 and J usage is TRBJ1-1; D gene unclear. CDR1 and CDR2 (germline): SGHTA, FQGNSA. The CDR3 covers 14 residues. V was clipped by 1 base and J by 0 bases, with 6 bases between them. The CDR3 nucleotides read TGTGCCAGCAGCTTAGTGGGCGTGAACACTGAAGCTTTCTTT. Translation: CASSLVGVNTEAFF.

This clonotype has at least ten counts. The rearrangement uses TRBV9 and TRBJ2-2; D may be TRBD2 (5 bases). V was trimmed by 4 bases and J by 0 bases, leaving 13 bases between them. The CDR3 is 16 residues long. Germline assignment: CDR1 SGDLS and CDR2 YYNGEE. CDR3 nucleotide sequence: TGTGCCAGCAGCCCCCGTCCGGGATCGAACACCGGGGAGCTGTTTTTT. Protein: CASSPRPGSNTGELFF.

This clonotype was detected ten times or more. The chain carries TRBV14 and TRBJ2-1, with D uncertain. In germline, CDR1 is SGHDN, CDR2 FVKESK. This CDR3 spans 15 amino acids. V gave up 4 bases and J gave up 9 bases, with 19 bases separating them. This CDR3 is CASSPYFPSGIEQFF. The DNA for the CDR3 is TGTGCCAGCAGCCCATATTTCCCGTCTGGGATTGAGCAGTTCTTC.

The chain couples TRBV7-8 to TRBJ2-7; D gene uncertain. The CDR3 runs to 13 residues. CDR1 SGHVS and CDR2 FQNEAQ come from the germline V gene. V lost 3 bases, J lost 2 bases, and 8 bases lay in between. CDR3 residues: CASSLDPAYEQYF. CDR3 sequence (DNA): TGTGCCAGCAGCTTGGACCCCGCCTACGAGCAGTACTTC.

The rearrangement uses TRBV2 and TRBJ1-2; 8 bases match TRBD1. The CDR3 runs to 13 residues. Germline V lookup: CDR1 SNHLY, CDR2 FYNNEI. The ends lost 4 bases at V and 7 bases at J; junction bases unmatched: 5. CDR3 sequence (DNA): TGTGCCAGCAGTGCCCAGGGGGCGGCTGGCTACACCTTC. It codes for CASSAQGAAGYTF. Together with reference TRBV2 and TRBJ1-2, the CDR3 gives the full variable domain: EPEVTQTPSHQVTQMGQEVILRCVPISNHLYFYWYRQILGQKVEFLVSFYNNEISEKSEIFDDQFSVERPDGSNFTLKIRSTKLEDSAMYFCASSAQGAAGYTFGSGTRLTVV.

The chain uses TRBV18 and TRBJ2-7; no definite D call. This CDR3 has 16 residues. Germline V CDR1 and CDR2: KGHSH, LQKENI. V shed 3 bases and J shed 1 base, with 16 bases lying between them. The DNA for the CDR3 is TGTGCCAGCTCACCCCAACGTCAGGAAATATCCTACGAGCAGTACTTC. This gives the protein CASSPQRQEISYEQYF.

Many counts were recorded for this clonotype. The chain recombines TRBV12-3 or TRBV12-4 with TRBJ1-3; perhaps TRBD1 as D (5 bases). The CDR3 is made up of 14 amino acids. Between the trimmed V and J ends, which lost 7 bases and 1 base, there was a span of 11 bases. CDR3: CASTKGVSGNTIYF. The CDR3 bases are TGTGCCAGCACCAAAGGGGTATCTGGAAACACCATATATTTT.

Here the CDR3 reads CASSLGLAYEQYF. The CDR3 DNA reads TGTGCCAGCAGCTTAGGGTTGGCGTACGAGCAGTACTTC. The J gene is TRBJ2-7, the V gene TRBV7-2; D is uncertain. The germline V gene has CDR1 SGHTA and CDR2 FQGNSA. The CDR3 sequence is 13 residues long. V was trimmed by 1 base and J by 4 bases, leaving 8 bases between them.

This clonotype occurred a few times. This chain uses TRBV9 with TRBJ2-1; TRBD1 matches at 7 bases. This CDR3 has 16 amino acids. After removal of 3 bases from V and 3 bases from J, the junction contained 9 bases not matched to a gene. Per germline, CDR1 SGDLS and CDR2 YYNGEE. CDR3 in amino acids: CASSAEGGELYNEQFF. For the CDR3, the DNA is TGTGCCAGCAGCGCCGAAGGGGGCGAGCTCTACAATGAGCAGTTCTTC.

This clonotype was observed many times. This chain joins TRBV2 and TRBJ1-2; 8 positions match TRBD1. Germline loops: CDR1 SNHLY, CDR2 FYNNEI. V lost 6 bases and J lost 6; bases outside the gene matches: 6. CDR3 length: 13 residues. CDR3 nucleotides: TGTGCCAGCAGCGGACAGGGAACGGATGGCTACACCTTC. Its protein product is CASSGQGTDGYTF.

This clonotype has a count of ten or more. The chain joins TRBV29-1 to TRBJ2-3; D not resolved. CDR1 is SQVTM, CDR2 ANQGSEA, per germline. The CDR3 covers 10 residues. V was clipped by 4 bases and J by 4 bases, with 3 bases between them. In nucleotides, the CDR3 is TGCAGCGTTGGGGCAGATACGCAGTATTTT. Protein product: CSVGADTQYF.

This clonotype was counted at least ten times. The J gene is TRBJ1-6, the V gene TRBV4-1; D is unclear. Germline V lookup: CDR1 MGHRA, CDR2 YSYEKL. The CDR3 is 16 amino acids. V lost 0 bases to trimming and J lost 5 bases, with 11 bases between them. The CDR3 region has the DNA TGCGCCAGCAGCCAAGAGAAAGGATTGAATAATTCACCCCTCCACTTT. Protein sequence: CASSQEKGLNNSPLHF.

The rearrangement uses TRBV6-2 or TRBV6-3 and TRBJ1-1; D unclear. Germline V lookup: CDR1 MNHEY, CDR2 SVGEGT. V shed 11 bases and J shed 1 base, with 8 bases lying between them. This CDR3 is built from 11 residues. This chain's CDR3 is CAVQENTEAFF. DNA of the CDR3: TGTGCCGTTCAAGAGAACACTGAAGCTTTCTTT.

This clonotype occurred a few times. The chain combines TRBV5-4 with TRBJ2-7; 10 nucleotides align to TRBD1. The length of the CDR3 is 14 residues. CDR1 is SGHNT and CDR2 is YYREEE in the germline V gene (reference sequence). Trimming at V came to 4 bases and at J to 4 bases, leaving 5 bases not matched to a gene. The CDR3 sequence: CASSPGQGRYEQYF. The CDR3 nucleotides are TGTGCCAGCAGCCCGGGACAGGGGAGGTACGAGCAGTACTTC.

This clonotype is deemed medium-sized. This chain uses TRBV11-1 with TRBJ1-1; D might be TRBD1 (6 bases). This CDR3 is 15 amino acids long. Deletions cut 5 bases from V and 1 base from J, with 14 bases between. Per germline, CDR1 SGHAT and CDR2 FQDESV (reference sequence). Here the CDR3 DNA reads TGTGCCAGCAGCCAAGGACAGACCAAGAACACTGAAGCTTTCTTT. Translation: CASSQGQTKNTEAFF.

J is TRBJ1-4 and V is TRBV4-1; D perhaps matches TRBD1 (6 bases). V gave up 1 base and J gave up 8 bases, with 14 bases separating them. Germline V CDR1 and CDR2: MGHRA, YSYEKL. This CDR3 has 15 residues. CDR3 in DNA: TGCGCCAGCAGCCAAGTGGGGGGCGCTTGGGAAAAACTGTTTTTT. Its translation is CASSQVGGAWEKLFF.

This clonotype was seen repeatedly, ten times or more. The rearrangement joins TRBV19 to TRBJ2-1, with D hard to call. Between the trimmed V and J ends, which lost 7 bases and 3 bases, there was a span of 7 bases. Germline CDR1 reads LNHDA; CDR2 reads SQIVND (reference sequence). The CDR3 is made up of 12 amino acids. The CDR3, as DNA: TGTGCCAGTACCGGAGTCTACAATGAGCAGTTCTTC. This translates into CASTGVYNEQFF. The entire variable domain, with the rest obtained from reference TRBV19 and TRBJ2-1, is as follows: DGGITQSPKYLFRKEGQNVTLSCEQNLNHDAMYWYRQDPGQGLRLIYYSQIVNDFQKGDIAEGYSVSREKKESFPLTVTSAQKNPTAFYLCASTGVYNEQFFGPGTRLTVL.

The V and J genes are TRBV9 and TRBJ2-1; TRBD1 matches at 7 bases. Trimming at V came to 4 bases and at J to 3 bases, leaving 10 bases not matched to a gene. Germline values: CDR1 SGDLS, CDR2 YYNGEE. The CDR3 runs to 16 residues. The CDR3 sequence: CASSYLPGQYYNEQFF. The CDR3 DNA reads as TGTGCCAGCAGCTACCTCCCGGGACAGTACTACAATGAGCAGTTCTTC.

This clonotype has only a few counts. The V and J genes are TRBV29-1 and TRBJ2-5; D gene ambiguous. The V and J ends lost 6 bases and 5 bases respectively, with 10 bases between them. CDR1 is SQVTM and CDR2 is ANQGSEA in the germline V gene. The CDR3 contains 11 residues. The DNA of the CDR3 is TGCAGCGTCTCCCTTACCGAGACCCAGTACTTC. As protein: CSVSLTETQYF.

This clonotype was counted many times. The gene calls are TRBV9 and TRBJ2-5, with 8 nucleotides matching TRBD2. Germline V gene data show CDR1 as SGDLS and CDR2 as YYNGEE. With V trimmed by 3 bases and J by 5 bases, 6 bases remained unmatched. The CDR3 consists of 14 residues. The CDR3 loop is CASSDLAGTETQYF. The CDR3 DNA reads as TGTGCCAGCAGCGACCTAGCGGGTACTGAGACCCAGTACTTC. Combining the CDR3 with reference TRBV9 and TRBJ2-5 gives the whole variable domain DSGVTQTPKHLITATGQRVTLRCSPRSGDLSVYWYQQSLDQGLQFLIQYYNGEERAKGNILERFSAQQFPDLHSELNLSSLELGDSALYFCASSDLAGTETQYFGPGTRLLVL.

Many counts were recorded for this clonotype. CDR3 sequence reads: CASSAQGSSYNEQFF. CDR3 DNA sequence: TGTGCCAGCAGCGCTCAGGGGAGCTCCTACAATGAGCAGTTCTTC. The V gene is TRBV9, the J gene TRBJ2-1; the D gene is possibly TRBD1 (6 bases). CDR3 length: 15 amino acids. Deletions cut 3 bases from V and 0 bases from J, with 10 bases between. Germline CDR1 and CDR2: SGDLS and YYNGEE.